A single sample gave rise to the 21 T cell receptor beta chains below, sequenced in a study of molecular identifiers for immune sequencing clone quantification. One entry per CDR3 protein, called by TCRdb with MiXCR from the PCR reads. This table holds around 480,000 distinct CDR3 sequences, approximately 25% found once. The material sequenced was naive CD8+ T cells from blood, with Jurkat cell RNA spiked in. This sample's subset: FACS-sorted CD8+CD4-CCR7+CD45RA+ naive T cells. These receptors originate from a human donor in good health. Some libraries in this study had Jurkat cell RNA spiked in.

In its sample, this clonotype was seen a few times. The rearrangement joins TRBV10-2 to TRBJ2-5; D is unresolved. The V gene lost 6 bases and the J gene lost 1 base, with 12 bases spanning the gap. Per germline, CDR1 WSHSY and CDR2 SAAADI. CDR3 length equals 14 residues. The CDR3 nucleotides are TGCGCCAGCAGCACGGACGGTAGCCAAGAGACCCAGTACTTC. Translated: CASSTDGSQETQYF.

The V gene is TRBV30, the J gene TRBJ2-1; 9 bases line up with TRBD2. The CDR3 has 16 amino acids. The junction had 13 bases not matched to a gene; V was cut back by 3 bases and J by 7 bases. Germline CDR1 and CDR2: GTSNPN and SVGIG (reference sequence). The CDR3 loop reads CAWRPLAGGVMNEQFF. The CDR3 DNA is TGTGCCTGGAGGCCCTTGGCGGGGGGGGTTATGAATGAGCAGTTCTTC.

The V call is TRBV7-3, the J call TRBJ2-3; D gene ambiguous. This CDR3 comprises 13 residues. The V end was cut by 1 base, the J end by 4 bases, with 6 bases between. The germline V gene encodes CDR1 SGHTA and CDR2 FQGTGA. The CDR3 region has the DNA TGTGCCAGCAGCTTAATGCCCGCAGATACGCAGTATTTT. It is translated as CASSLMPADTQYF.

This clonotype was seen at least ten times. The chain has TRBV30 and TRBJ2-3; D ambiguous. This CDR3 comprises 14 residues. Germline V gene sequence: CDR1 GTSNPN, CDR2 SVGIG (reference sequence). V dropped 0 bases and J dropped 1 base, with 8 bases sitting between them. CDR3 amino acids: CAWSVTTRTDTQYF. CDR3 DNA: TGTGCCTGGAGTGTGACCACACGCACAGATACGCAGTATTTT.

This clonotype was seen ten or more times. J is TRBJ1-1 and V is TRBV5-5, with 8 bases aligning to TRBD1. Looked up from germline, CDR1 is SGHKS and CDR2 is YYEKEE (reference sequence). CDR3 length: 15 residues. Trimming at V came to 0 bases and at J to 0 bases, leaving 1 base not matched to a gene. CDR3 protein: CASSLVGQVNTEAFF. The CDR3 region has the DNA TGTGCCAGCAGCTTGGTGGGACAGGTGAACACTGAAGCTTTCTTT.

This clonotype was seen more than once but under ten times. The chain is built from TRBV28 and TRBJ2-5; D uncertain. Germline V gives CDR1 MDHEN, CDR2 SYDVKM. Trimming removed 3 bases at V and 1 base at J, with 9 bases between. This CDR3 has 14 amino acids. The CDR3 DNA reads TGTGCCAGCAGTTTGTGGCAGCCCCAAGAGACCCAGTACTTC. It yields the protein CASSLWQPQETQYF.

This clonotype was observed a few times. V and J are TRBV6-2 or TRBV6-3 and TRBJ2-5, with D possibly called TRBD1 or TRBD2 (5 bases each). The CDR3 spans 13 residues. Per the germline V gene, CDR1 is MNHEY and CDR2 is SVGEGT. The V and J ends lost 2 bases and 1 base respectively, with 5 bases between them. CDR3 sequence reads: CASSYGTQETQYF. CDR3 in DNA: TGTGCCAGCAGTTACGGGACCCAAGAGACCCAGTACTTC.

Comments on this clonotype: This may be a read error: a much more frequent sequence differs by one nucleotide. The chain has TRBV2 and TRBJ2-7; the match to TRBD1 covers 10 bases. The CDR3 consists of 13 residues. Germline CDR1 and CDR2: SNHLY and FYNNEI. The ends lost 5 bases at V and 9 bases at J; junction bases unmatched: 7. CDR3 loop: CASSPGTGVAQYF. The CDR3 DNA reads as TGTGCCAGCAGTCCCGGGACAGGGGTCGCGCAGTACTTC. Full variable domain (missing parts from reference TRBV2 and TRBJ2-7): EPEVTQTPSHQVTQMGQEVILRCVPISNHLYFYWYRQILGQKVEFLVSFYNNEISEKSEIFDDQFSVERPDGSNFTLKIRSTKLEDSAMYFCASSPGTGVAQYFGPGTRLTVT.

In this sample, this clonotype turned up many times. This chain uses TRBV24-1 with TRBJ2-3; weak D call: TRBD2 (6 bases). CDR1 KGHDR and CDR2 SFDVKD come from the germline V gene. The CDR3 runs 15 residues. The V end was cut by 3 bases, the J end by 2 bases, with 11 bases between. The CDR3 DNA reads TGTGCCACCAGTGATACGGGACTTTCCACAGATACGCAGTATTTT. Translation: CATSDTGLSTDTQYF.

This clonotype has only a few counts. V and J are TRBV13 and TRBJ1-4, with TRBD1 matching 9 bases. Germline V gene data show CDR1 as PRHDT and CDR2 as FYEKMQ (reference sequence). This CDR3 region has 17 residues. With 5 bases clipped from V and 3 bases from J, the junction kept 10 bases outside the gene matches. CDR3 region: CASSQRGQGPSNEKLFF. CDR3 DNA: TGTGCCAGCAGCCAAAGGGGACAGGGACCTTCTAATGAAAAACTGTTTTTT.

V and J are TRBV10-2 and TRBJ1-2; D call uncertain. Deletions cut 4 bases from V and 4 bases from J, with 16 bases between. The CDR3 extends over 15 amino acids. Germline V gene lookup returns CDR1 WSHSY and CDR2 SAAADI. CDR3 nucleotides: TGCGCCAGCAGTGGGGTAATGGAGGCGGGCTATGGCTACACCTTC. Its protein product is CASSGVMEAGYGYTF.

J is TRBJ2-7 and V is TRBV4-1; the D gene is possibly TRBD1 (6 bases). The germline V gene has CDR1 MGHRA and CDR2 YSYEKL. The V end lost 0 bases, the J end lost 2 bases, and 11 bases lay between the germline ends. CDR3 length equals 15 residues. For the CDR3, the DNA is TGCGCCAGCAGCCAAGAAGGGGGTGCAGCCTACGAGCAGTACTTC. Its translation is CASSQEGGAAYEQYF.

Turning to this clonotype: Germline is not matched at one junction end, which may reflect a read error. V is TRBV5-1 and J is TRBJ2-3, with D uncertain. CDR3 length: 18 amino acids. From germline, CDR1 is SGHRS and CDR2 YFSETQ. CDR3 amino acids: CAGSLDLWVRFSTDTQYF. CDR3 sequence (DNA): TGCGCCGGCAGCTTGGATTTGTGGGTGAGGTTTAGCACAGATACGCAGTATTTT.

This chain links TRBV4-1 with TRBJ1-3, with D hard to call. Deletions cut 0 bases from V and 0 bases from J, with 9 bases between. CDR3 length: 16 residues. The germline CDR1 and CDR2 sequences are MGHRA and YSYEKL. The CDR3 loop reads CASSQDRAGSGNTIYF. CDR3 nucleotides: TGCGCCAGCAGCCAAGATCGGGCAGGCTCTGGAAACACCATATATTTT.

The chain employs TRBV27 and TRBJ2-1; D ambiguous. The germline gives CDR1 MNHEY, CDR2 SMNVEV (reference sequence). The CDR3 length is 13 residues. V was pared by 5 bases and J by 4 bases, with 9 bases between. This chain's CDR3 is CASSISVYNEQFF. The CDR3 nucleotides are TGTGCCAGCAGTATCAGCGTATACAATGAGCAGTTCTTC.

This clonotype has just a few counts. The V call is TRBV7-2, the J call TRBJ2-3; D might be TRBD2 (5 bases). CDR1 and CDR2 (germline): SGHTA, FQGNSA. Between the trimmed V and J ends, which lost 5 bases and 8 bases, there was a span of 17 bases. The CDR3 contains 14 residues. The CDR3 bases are TGTGCCAGCAGCCCGAGCGTACGGGGTGGTACGCAGTATTTT. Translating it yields CASSPSVRGGTQYF.

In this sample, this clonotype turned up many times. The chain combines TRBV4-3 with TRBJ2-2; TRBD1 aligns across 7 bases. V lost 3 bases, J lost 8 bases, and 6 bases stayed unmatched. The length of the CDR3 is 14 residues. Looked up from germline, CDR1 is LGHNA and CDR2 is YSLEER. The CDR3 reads CASSQYRGLGELFF. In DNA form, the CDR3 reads TGCGCCAGCAGCCAGTACAGGGGTTTGGGGGAGCTGTTTTTT.

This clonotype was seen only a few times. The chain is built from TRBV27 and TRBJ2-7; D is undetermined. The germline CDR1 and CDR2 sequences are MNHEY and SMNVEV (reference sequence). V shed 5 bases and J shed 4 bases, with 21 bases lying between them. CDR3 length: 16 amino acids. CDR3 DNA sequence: TGTGCCAGCAGTCCGACCGGATACCGATACGGGTACGAGCAGTACTTC. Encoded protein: CASSPTGYRYGYEQYF.

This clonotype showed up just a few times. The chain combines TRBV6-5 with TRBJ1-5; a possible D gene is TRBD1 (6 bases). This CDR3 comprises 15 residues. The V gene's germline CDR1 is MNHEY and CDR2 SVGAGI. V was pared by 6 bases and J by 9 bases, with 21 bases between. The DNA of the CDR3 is TGTGCCAGCAGCAAATACAGGGAACTGGCAGGGCCCCAGCATTTT. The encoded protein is CASSKYRELAGPQHF.

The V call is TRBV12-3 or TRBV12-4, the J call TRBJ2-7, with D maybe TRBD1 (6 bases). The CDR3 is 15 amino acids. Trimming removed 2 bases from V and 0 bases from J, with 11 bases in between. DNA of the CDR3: TGTGCCAGCAGTTTATGGACAGCTAACTCCTACGAGCAGTACTTC. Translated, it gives CASSLWTANSYEQYF.

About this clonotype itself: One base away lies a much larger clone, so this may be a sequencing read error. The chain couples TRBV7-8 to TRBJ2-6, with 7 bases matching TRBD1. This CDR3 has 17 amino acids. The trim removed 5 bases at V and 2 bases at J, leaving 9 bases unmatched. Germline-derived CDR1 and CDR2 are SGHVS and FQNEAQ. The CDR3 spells CASSPRLTGAGANVLTF. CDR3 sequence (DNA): TGTGCCAGCAGCCCGCGCCTAACAGGGGCTGGGGCCAACGTCCTGACTTTC.